The 30 T cell receptor beta chains below all came from one sample that was sequenced in a study of cytomegalovirus exposure and HLA in healthy donors. The PCR had 60 Vbeta and 13 Jbeta primers. The repertoire was sequenced with immunoSEQ multiplex PCR; TCRdb's copy has only in-frame clones and lacks some. Here the sample spans under 250,000 clones, approximately 80% being singletons. Source material: PBMCs. The origin of the receptors is a boy aged 2-9 years in good health and CMV-seronegative.

With regard to this clone: Other DNA sequences in the same sample also yield this CDR3. V is TRBV5-8 and J is TRBJ2-1; 14 positions match TRBD2. J was trimmed by 4 bases and V by 0 bases; bases with no gene match: 0. This CDR3 is built from 16 residues. Germline V lookup: CDR1 SGHTS, CDR2 YDEGEE. The CDR3 reads CASSLGLAGGYNEQFF. Written as DNA, the CDR3 is TGTGCCAGCAGCTTGGGACTAGCGGGGGGGTACAATGAGCAGTTCTTC. The complete variable domain, with remaining parts taken from reference TRBV5-8 and TRBJ2-1, reads EAGVTQSPTHLIKTRGQQATLRCSPISGHTSVYWYQQALGLGLQFLLWYDEGEERNRGNFPPRFSGRQFPNYSSELNVNALELEDSALYLCASSLGLAGGYNEQFFGPGTRLTVL.

The chain is built from TRBV5-4 and TRBJ2-7, with 9 bases fitting TRBD1. This CDR3 region has 14 residues. From germline, CDR1 is SGHNT and CDR2 YYREEE (reference sequence). The trim removed 4 bases at V and 3 bases at J, leaving 5 bases unmatched. This CDR3 is CASSTGQGIYEQYF. Here the CDR3 DNA reads TGTGCCAGCAGCACTGGACAGGGGATCTACGAGCAGTACTTC.

The rearrangement uses TRBV4-1 and TRBJ2-7, with TRBD2 matching over 8 bases. CDR1 MGHRA and CDR2 YSYEKL come from the germline V gene. V shed 0 bases, J shed 3 bases, and the junction held 4 bases outside the gene matches. CDR3 length equals 15 residues. The chain's CDR3 is CASSQDTAGVYEQYF. For the CDR3, the DNA is TGCGCCAGCAGCCAAGATACAGCGGGAGTCTACGAGCAGTACTTC.

The V gene is TRBV18, the J gene TRBJ1-4; D is ambiguous. In germline, CDR1 is KGHSH, CDR2 LQKENI. V was trimmed by 1 base and J by 0 bases, leaving 6 bases between them. The CDR3 has 15 amino acids. Written as DNA, the CDR3 is TGTGCCAGCTCACCACTCGGTCCAACTAATGAAAAACTGTTTTTT. Protein sequence: CASSPLGPTNEKLFF.

The chain joins TRBV5-1 to TRBJ1-1; 11 bases agree with TRBD1. Trimming removed 3 bases from V and 7 bases from J; junction bases left unmatched: 5. The germline gives CDR1 SGHRS, CDR2 YFSETQ. The CDR3 consists of 14 residues. The CDR3 sequence is CASSWDRGAYEAFF. CDR3 DNA sequence: TGCGCCAGCAGCTGGGACAGGGGGGCTTATGAAGCTTTCTTT.

This CDR3 is CASKYMGTLNTEAFF. The DNA for the CDR3 is TGTGCCAGCAAGTATATGGGCACATTGAACACTGAAGCTTTCTTT. The chain is built from TRBV19 and TRBJ1-1; no firm D call. V lost 9 bases and J lost 0, with 17 bases in between. Germline CDR1 is LNHDA and CDR2 is SQIVND (reference sequence). The CDR3 extends over 15 amino acids.

J is TRBJ1-2 and V is TRBV30; no clear D. The length of the CDR3 is 12 residues. Germline V gene lookup returns CDR1 GTSNPN and CDR2 SVGIG (reference sequence). V gave up 8 bases and J gave up 6 bases, with 16 bases separating them. This CDR3 is CAGMGWRNGYTF. Written as DNA, the CDR3 is TGTGCCGGTATGGGGTGGAGGAATGGCTACACCTTC.

As concerns this clone: Additional DNA sequences in this sample encode the identical CDR3. This chain joins TRBV6-1 and TRBJ2-7; 12 bases agree with TRBD1. The CDR3 is made up of 15 amino acids. Losses at the gene ends were 2 bases for V and 6 bases for J; bases not matched to a gene: 5. Germline-derived CDR1 and CDR2 are MNHNS and SASEGT. In DNA, the CDR3 is TGTGCCAGCAGTGAACCGGGACAGGGGGCGTCCGAGCAGTACTTC. Protein sequence: CASSEPGQGASEQYF.

V usage is TRBV4-1 and J usage is TRBJ2-4; 12 bases line up with TRBD2. V lost 0 bases and J lost 12; bases outside the gene matches: 9. Germline V gene data show CDR1 as MGHRA and CDR2 as YSYEKL. The CDR3 loop spans 16 amino acids. The CDR3: CASSQDLAGGAVSQYF. The CDR3 DNA reads as TGCGCCAGCAGCCAAGACCTAGCGGGGGGGGCAGTTAGTCAGTACTTC.

The chain links TRBV10-2 to TRBJ2-3, with unresolved D. Germline V lookup: CDR1 WSHSY, CDR2 SAAADI. V was pared by 3 bases and J by 0 bases, with 10 bases between. The length of the CDR3 is 15 residues. The DNA for the CDR3 is TGCGCCAGCAGTGAACTCAGGAAAAGCACAGATACGCAGTATTTT. It is translated as CASSELRKSTDTQYF.

Regarding this clone: Different DNA sequences within this sample yield the same CDR3. The chain couples TRBV9 to TRBJ2-1, with D possibly TRBD2 on 7 matching bases. Trimming removed 0 bases at V and 5 bases at J, with 12 bases between. The CDR3 contains 15 residues. Germline CDR1 is SGDLS and CDR2 is YYNGEE. In DNA form, the CDR3 reads TGTGCCAGCAGCGTAGAGGGGGGGGCTAACAATGAGCAGTTCTTC. Its translation is CASSVEGGANNEQFF.

The rearrangement links TRBV27 to TRBJ2-3; D perhaps matches TRBD2 (6 bases). The V end lost 0 bases, the J end lost 4 bases, and 11 bases lay between the germline ends. Per germline, CDR1 MNHEY and CDR2 SMNVEV (reference sequence). CDR3 length equals 15 residues. As DNA, the CDR3 is TGTGCCAGCAGTTTATCTCCGGGAGCGGCAGATACGCAGTATTTT. Encoded protein: CASSLSPGAADTQYF.

The chain has TRBV6-6 and TRBJ1-2; D perhaps matches TRBD1 (6 bases). Trimming left V 0 bases short and J 8 bases short, with 13 bases between. The CDR3 is 14 amino acids. Germline CDR1 and CDR2: MNHNY and SVGAGI (reference sequence). The CDR3 loop reads CASSYSPAGEGYTF. As DNA, the CDR3 is TGTGCCAGCAGTTACTCGCCGGCAGGGGAGGGCTACACCTTC.

This chain joins TRBV7-8 and TRBJ2-1, with TRBD2 identical over 9 bases. This CDR3 spans 17 amino acids. The junction had 7 bases not matched to a gene; V was cut back by 0 bases and J by 4 bases. The germline gives CDR1 SGHVS, CDR2 FQNEAQ. This CDR3 is CASSLAFRTSVYNEQFF. The CDR3 nucleotides are TGTGCCAGCAGCTTAGCCTTCCGGACTAGCGTTTACAATGAGCAGTTCTTC.

The V gene is TRBV30, the J gene TRBJ2-7; tentative D call: TRBD2 (5 bases). V was cut by 2 bases and J by 5 bases, with 16 bases left in between. Germline CDR1 and CDR2: GTSNPN and SVGIG (reference sequence). The CDR3 length is 14 residues. CDR3 sequence: CAWSNDNLRDEQYF. The DNA of the CDR3 is TGTGCCTGGAGTAATGATAACCTGAGGGACGAGCAGTACTTC.

This clone was counted a few times. V is TRBV5-6 and J is TRBJ2-5, with a tentative D call TRBD2 (5 bases). Germline V lookup: CDR1 SGHDT, CDR2 YYEEEE. Trimming cost V 0 bases and J 5 bases, with 14 bases left between them. This CDR3 has 15 residues. The CDR3: CASSLGPGSGETQYF. The CDR3, as DNA: TGTGCCAGCAGCTTGGGTCCCGGGTCGGGGGAGACCCAGTACTTC.

A word on this clone: At the DNA level, this CDR3 is encoded by other sequences in the same sample as well. This rearrangement joins TRBV18 to TRBJ2-7, with 14 nucleotides matching TRBD2. The germline gives CDR1 KGHSH, CDR2 LQKENI. With 3 bases clipped from V and 3 bases from J, the junction kept 1 base outside the gene matches. This CDR3 is built from 15 residues. The CDR3 loop is CASSPGTSGSYEQYF. The CDR3 coding sequence is TGTGCCAGCTCACCCGGGACTAGCGGGAGCTACGAGCAGTACTTC.

V gene TRBV7-9 combines with J gene TRBJ2-6; the D gene is possibly TRBD2 (7 bases). In germline, CDR1 is SEHNR, CDR2 FQNEAQ (reference sequence). The CDR3 consists of 19 residues. Trimming took off 2 bases at V and 0 bases at J, with 17 bases between the two ends. CDR3 amino acids: CASSLPRGGGGSGANVLTF. The CDR3 DNA is TGTGCCAGCAGCTTACCGAGGGGAGGGGGGGGCTCTGGGGCCAACGTCCTGACTTTC.

The chain combines TRBV11-2 with TRBJ1-1, with TRBD1 identical over 7 bases. CDR1 and CDR2 (germline): SGHAT, FQNNGV. V shed 5 bases and J 2 bases; nucleotides not matched to a gene: 5. This CDR3 is built from 14 residues. This chain's CDR3 is CASSRGGGNTEAFF. CDR3 nucleotides: TGTGCCAGCAGCCGAGGAGGGGGCAACACTGAAGCTTTCTTT.

The chain employs TRBV18 and TRBJ1-2; D unclear. V lost 0 bases to trimming and J lost 5 bases, with 10 bases between them. Per the germline V gene, CDR1 is KGHSH and CDR2 is LQKENI. This CDR3 comprises 14 residues. This chain's CDR3 is CASSPPSESYGYTF. As DNA, the CDR3 is TGTGCCAGCTCACCACCCTCAGAATCGTATGGCTACACCTTC.

V usage is TRBV7-2 and J usage is TRBJ1-2, with D hard to call. Germline assignment: CDR1 SGHTA and CDR2 FQGNSA. With 3 bases removed from V and 4 bases from J, the gap between germline ends came to 9 bases. This CDR3 is 13 amino acids long. The CDR3 nucleotides are TGTGCCAGCAGCTTTGACATTACCTATGGCTACACCTTC. Its translation: CASSFDITYGYTF.

The V gene is TRBV30, the J gene TRBJ1-1; D unclear. This CDR3 is built from 13 residues. Germline values: CDR1 GTSNPN, CDR2 SVGIG (reference sequence). The V gene lost 5 bases and the J gene lost 1 base, with 11 bases spanning the gap. The CDR3 coding sequence is TGTGCCTGGGACACTGCGGGGAACACTGAAGCTTTCTTT. As protein: CAWDTAGNTEAFF.

The chain is built from TRBV7-9 and TRBJ1-1; D unresolved. This CDR3 is built from 11 residues. Germline-derived CDR1 and CDR2 are SEHNR and FQNEAQ (reference sequence). V lost 1 base and J 8 bases, leaving 5 bases between the germline ends. For the CDR3, the DNA is TGTGCCAGCAGCTTAGTAGAGGAAGCTTTCTTT. Translation gives CASSLVEEAFF. Using reference TRBV7-9 and TRBJ1-1 for the parts outside the CDR3, the full variable domain is DTGVSQNPRHKITKRGQNVTFRCDPISEHNRLYWYRQTLGQGPEFLTYFQNEAQLEKSRLLSDRFSAERPKGSFSTLEIQRTEQGDSAMYLCASSLVEEAFFGQGTRLTVV.

This rearrangement joins TRBV10-1 to TRBJ1-2; TRBD1 agrees at 11 bases. Germline V gives CDR1 WNHNN, CDR2 SYGVQD (reference sequence). The CDR3 runs to 16 residues. The V segment lost 0 bases and the J segment 9 bases; nucleotides outside the gene matches: 9. The chain's CDR3 is CASSESRWGQGGRYTF. CDR3 sequence (DNA): TGCGCCAGCAGTGAGTCACGGTGGGGACAGGGGGGGCGCTACACCTTC.

This clone was recorded only once. The rearrangement uses TRBV7-9 and TRBJ2-7, with 9 positions matching TRBD1. V dropped 5 bases and J dropped 5; count of bases not matched to a gene: 7. The CDR3 loop spans 14 amino acids. Germline V gene lookup returns CDR1 SEHNR and CDR2 FQNEAQ (reference sequence). The DNA of the CDR3 is TGTGCCAGCAGCCAAAAACAGGGGGCCGACGAGCAGTACTTC. Translation gives CASSQKQGADEQYF.

The chain is built from TRBV6-5 and TRBJ1-1, with D maybe TRBD1 (6 bases). Per the germline V gene, CDR1 is MNHEY and CDR2 is SVGAGI. The CDR3 covers 15 residues. V shed 0 bases and J shed 1 base, with 9 bases lying between them. The DNA for the CDR3 is TGTGCCAGCAGTTACTCTGGCAGGGGGAACACTGAAGCTTTCTTT. This sequence encodes CASSYSGRGNTEAFF.

The genes are TRBV5-1 and TRBJ2-7; the match to TRBD1 covers 7 bases. The V gene's germline CDR1 is SGHRS and CDR2 YFSETQ. V was pared by 4 bases and J by 3 bases, with 10 bases of the junction left unmatched. The CDR3 totals 15 residues. The CDR3 loop reads CASSGIPGQFYEQYF. The CDR3 nucleotides read TGCGCCAGCAGCGGAATACCGGGACAGTTCTACGAGCAGTACTTC.

Written as DNA, the CDR3 is TGCGCCAGCAGCCACGTGGGACAGGGCTCACACTATGGCTACACCTTC. Protein sequence: CASSHVGQGSHYGYTF. The gene calls are TRBV4-1 and TRBJ1-2, with TRBD1 matching over 9 bases. The V and J ends lost 3 bases and 3 bases, in that order; junction bases with no gene match: 8. The germline V gene encodes CDR1 MGHRA and CDR2 YSYEKL. This CDR3 contains 16 residues.

V gene TRBV7-3 combines with J gene TRBJ2-5, with D perhaps matching TRBD2 (7 bases). V gave up 2 bases and J gave up 5 bases, with 12 bases separating them. CDR1 SGHTA and CDR2 FQGTGA come from the germline V gene. The length of the CDR3 is 14 residues. The CDR3 spells CASSLAGEGETQYF. CDR3 DNA sequence: TGTGCCAGCAGCTTAGCAGGGGAGGGGGAGACCCAGTACTTC. Looking up the rest from reference TRBV7-3 and TRBJ2-5 gives the full variable domain: GAGVSQTPSNKVTEKGKYVELRCDPISGHTALYWYRQSLGQGPEFLIYFQGTGAADDSGLPNDRFFAVRPEGSVSTLKIQRTERGDSAVYLCASSLAGEGETQYFGPGTRLLVL.

The chain's CDR3 is CASSTTRSEAFF. The DNA of the CDR3 is TGTGCCAGCAGCACCACTAGGTCTGAAGCTTTCTTT. V is TRBV7-9 and J is TRBJ1-1, with D hard to call. The ends were cut back, 5 bases at V and 6 bases at J, with 10 bases in the middle. This CDR3 comprises 12 residues. Germline-derived CDR1 and CDR2 are SEHNR and FQNEAQ (reference sequence).